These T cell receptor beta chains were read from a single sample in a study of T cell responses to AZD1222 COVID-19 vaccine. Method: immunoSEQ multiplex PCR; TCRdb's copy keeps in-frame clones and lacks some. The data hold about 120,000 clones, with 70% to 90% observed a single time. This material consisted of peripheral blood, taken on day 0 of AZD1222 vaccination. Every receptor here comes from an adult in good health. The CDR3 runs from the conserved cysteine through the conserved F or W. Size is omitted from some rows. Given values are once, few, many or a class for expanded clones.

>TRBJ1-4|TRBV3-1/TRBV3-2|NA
CASSPSSQGSEKLFF
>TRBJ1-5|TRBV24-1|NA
CATRADGNQPQHF
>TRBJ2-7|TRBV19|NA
CASSIQDRGATYEQYF
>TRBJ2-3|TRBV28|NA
CASSLPSGGASTDTQYF
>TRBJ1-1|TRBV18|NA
CASSREGEGTEAFF
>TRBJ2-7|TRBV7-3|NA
CASSFQAHEQYF
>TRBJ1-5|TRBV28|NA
CASSLDGSNQPQHF
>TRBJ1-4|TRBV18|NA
CASSPGTGGNEKLFF
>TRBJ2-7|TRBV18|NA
CASSSQASGPEQYF
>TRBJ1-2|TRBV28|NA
CASSLGDGGGYTF
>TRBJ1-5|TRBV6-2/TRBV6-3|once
CASSPGPNQPQHF
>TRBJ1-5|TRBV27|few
CASTRQGGNQPQHF
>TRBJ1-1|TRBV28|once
CASSRGGEGEAFF
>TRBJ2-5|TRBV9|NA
CASSSREETQYF
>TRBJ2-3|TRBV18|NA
CASSPTTGRRENTDTQYF
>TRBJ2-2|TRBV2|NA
CASGRKGTGELFF
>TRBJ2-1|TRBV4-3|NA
CASSRTDGGEQFF
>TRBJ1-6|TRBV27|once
CASNRIAGSLRGSPLHF
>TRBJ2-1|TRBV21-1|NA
CASSSGLAVNEQFF
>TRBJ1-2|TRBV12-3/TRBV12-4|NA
CASSLRDIYGYTF
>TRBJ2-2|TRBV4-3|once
CASSQVGGWRGDTGELFF
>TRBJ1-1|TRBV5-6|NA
CASRKNTEAFF
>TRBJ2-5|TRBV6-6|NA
CASSYPGSGRETQYF
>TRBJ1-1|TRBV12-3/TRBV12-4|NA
CASTLGDSPEAFF
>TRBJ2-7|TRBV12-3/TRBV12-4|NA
CASRQGIDEQYF
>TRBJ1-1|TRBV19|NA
CASSMVGVNTEAFF
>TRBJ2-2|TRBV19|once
CASSQFSVTNTGELFF
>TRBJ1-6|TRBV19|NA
CASSTPEGGSPLHF
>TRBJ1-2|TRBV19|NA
CASSSDRDYGYTF
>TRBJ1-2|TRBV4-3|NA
CASSPTGRALYGYTF
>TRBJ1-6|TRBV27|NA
CASSDRGPYNSPLHF
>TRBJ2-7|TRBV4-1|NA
CASSRIAGYYEQYF
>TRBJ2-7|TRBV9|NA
CASSVDPEPPYEQYF
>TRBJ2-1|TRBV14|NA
CASRGPNNEQFF
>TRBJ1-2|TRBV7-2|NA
CASSLAGSYGYTF
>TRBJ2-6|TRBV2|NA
CASSETGGAGANVLTF
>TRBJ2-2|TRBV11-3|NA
CASSLVTSGTGELFF
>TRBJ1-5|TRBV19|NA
CATTRGGSGQPQHF
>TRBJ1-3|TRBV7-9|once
CASTLGDPSGNTIYF